This T cell receptor (beta chain) was captured by sequencing in a study of OX40 agonist ivuxolimab in advanced cancers. Study-wide context: Of mixed ages from about 23 to 85 and averaging about 60 years, the group was around 78% male. Study outcomes and limitations: Both blood CD4+ and CD8+ T cells showed clonal growth by week 6 at 0.1 to 3.0 mg/kg.

CDR1 SGHDN and CDR2 FVKESK come from the germline V gene. CDR3 length: 14 amino acids. V was trimmed by 1 base and J by 7 bases, leaving 10 bases between them. The protocol was immunoSEQ multiplex PCR, while the TCRdb copy is restricted to in-frame clones and leaves out a portion. The sample records approximately 58,000 clones, nearly 80% being singletons. With regard to this clone: Its antigen is still unknown.

The source of this sequence is an adult with an advanced solid tumor such as melanoma, head and neck, liver or kidney cancer. The chain recombines TRBV14 with TRBJ1-4; tentatively, D is TRBD1 (5 bases). Sequencing used CD4+ or CD8+ T cells sorted from blood, obtained in a trial of the OX40 agonist ivuxolimab. DNA of the CDR3: TGTGCCAGCAGCCAAGGACAGAGTTTTGAAAAACTGTTTTTT. It encodes CASSQGQSFEKLFF.